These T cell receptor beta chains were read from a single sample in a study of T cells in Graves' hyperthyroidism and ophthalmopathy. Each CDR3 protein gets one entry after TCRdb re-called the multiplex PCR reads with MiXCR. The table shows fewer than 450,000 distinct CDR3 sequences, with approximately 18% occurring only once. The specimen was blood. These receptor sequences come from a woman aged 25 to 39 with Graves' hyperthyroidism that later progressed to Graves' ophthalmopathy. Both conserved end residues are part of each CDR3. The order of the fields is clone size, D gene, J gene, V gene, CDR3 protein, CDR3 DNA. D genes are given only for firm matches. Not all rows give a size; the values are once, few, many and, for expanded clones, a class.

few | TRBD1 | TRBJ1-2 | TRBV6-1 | CASNKDRGFMNGYTF | TGTGCCAGCAACAAAGACAGGGGATTTATGAATGGCTACACCTTC
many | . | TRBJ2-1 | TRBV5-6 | CASSLMEGWEQFF | TGTGCCAGCAGCTTGATGGAGGGTTGGGAGCAGTTCTTC
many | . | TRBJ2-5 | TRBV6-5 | CASSYEKGFGETQYF | TGTGCCAGCAGTTACGAGAAGGGGTTCGGGGAGACCCAGTACTTC
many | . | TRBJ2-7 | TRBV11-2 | CASSETRNEQYF | TGTGCCAGCAGCGAAACTAGAAACGAGCAGTACTTC
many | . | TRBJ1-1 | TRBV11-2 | CASSAVEPNTEAFF | TGTGCCAGCAGCGCCGTGGAACCTAACACTGAAGCTTTCTTT
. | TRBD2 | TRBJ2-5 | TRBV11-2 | CASSLDLAGGPIRETQYF | TGTGCCAGCAGCTTAGACCTAGCGGGAGGGCCGATACGAGAGACCCAGTACTTC
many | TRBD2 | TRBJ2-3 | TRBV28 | CASAGTSGRAVPDTQYF | TGTGCCAGCGCCGGAACTAGCGGGAGGGCCGTCCCAGATACGCAGTATTTT
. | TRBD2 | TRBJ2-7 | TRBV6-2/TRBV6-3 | CASRGTSGTYEQYF | TGTGCCAGCAGAGGGACTAGCGGGACCTACGAGCAGTACTTC
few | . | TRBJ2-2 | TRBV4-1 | CASSQDGGRITGELFF | TGCGCCAGCAGCCAAGATGGTGGGAGGATAACCGGGGAGCTGTTTTTT
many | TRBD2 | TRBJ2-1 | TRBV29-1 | CSVEFAGGPLRSYNEQFF | TGCAGCGTTGAATTTGCGGGGGGGCCTCTTCGCTCCTACAATGAGCAGTTCTTC
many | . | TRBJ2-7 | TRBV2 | CASRDGTNSYEQYF | TGTGCCAGCAGGGACGGGACAAACTCCTACGAGCAGTACTTC
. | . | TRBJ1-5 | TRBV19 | CASSISHKGTAFRPQHF | TGTGCCAGTAGTATCTCGCACAAGGGCACCGCGTTTCGGCCCCAGCATTTT
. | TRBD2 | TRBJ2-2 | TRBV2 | CASSTPRTSENTGELFF | TGTGCCAGCAGTACGCCAAGGACTAGCGAAAACACCGGGGAGCTGTTTTTT
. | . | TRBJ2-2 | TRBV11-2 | CASSFSVTNTGELFF | TGTGCCAGCAGCTTTTCGGTGACGAACACCGGGGAGCTGTTTTTT
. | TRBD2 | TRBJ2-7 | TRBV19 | CASSLLSGAPYEQYF | TGTGCCAGTAGTCTATTAAGCGGGGCCCCCTACGAGCAGTACTTC
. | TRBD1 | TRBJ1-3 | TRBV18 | CASSPQQGTPNTIYF | TGTGCCAGCTCACCTCAACAGGGGACCCCCAACACCATATATTTT
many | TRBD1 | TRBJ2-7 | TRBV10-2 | CASSDGTALSPYEQYF | TGCGCCAGCAGCGATGGGACAGCCTTATCTCCCTACGAGCAGTACTTC
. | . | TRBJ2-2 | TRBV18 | CASSPRSMGGPNTGELFF | TGTGCCAGCTCACCACGGTCTATGGGGGGCCCGAACACCGGGGAGCTGTTTTTT
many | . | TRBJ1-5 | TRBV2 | CASSLNGHRQPQHF | TGTGCCAGCAGCCTTAATGGACATCGTCAGCCCCAGCATTTT
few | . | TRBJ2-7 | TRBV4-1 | CASSHLGGLVVTTTEQYF | TGCGCCAGCAGCCACCTGGGGGGGCTGGTTGTAACTACTACCGAGCAGTACTTC
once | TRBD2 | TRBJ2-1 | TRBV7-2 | CASSLDHSWSGSYNEQFF | TGTGCCAGCAGCTTAGATCATTCGTGGAGCGGGAGCTACAATGAGCAGTTCTTC
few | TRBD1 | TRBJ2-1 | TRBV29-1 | CSVEGGQDYNNEQFF | TGCAGCGTTGAAGGTGGACAGGATTACAACAATGAGCAGTTCTTC
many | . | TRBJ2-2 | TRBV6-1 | CASSFPRGAGVTGELFF | TGTGCCAGCAGCTTCCCCCGCGGGGCAGGGGTGACCGGGGAGCTGTTTTTT
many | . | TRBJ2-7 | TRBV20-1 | CSARSRGFSSYEQYF | TGCAGTGCTAGAAGCAGGGGTTTTAGCTCCTACGAGCAGTACTTC
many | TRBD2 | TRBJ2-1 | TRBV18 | CASSPGLSHEQFF | TGTGCCAGCTCACCGGGACTATCGCATGAGCAGTTCTTC
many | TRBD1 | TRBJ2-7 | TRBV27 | CASVGDRPYEQYF | TGTGCCAGCGTAGGGGACAGACCCTACGAGCAGTACTTC
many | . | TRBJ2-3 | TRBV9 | CASSVEGTDTQYF | TGTGCCAGCAGCGTCGAGGGCACAGATACGCAGTATTTT
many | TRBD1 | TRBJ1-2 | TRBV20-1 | CSATRDRVNYGYTF | TGCAGTGCTACCCGGGACAGAGTTAACTATGGCTACACCTTC
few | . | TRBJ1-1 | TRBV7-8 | CASSLDRLVGEAFF | TGTGCCAGCAGCTTAGATCGGTTGGTGGGTGAAGCTTTCTTT
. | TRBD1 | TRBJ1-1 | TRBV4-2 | CASSQGPGQLMNTEAFF | TGTGCCAGCAGCCAGGGTCCGGGACAGTTGATGAACACTGAAGCTTTCTTT
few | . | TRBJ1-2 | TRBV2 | CASKGGRGYTF | TGTGCCAGCAAGGGGGGGCGCGGCTACACCTTC
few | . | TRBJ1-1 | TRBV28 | CASSHSDFFMNTEAFF | TGTGCCAGCAGCCATTCAGATTTCTTCATGAACACTGAAGCTTTCTTT
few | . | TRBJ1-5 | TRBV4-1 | CASSQDNSRSSNQPQHF | TGCGCCAGCAGCCAAGATAACTCCCGGAGCAGCAATCAGCCCCAGCATTTT
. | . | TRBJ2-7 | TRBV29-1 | CSVEVGGYEQYF | TGCAGCGTTGAAGTCGGCGGCTACGAGCAGTACTTC
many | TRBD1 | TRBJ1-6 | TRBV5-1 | CASSLRDRVYNSPLHF | TGCGCCAGCAGCCTCCGGGACAGGGTTTATAATTCACCCCTCCACTTT
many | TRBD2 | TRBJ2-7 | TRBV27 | CASSRGTSGTYEQYF | TGTGCCAGCAGTCGCGGGACTAGCGGGACCTACGAGCAGTACTTC
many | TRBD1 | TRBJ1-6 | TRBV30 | CAWNRDRTPPGNSPLHF | TGTGCCTGGAACCGGGACAGGACGCCTCCTGGGAATTCACCCCTCCACTTT
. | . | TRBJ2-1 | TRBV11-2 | CASSLERTNIKQFF | TGTGCCAGCAGCTTAGAAAGGACAAACATTAAGCAGTTCTTC
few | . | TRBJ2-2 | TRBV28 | CASSTSRINSNTGELFF | TGTGCCAGCAGTACCTCCCGAATAAATTCGAACACCGGGGAGCTGTTTTTT
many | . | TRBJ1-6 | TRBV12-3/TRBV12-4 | CASRIGGANSPLHF | TGTGCCAGCAGAATAGGAGGGGCGAATTCACCCCTCCACTTT
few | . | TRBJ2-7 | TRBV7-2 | CASSLRLEYEQYF | TGTGCCAGCAGCTTACGGCTAGAATACGAGCAGTACTTC
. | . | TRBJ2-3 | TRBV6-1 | CASSEEIVVTDTQYF | TGTGCCAGCAGTGAAGAGATAGTAGTAACAGATACGCAGTATTTT